Below are 7 T cell receptor beta chains sequenced from a single sample in a study of T-cell reconstitution after alpha-beta-depleted transplantation in children. Unique molecular identifiers featured in how the TCRbeta library was prepared. MiXCR was run by TCRdb on the PCR reads, yielding one entry per CDR3 protein. The table has about 610,000 distinct CDR3 sequences, under 12% seen once. Here the sequenced sample was PBMCs from the stem cell graft donor, taken from the stem cell graft. The receptors stem from a human donor who donated a stem cell graft to a child with acute myeloid leukemia.

The rearrangement joins TRBV5-1 to TRBJ2-5; 9 bases agree with TRBD1. CDR1 is SGHRS and CDR2 is YFSETQ in the germline V gene. The CDR3 runs 15 residues. Losses at the gene ends were 5 bases for V and 4 bases for J; bases not matched to a gene: 9. DNA of the CDR3: TGCGCCAGCAGTATTGGGACAGGGCGTGGAGAGACCCAGTACTTC. It is translated as CASSIGTGRGETQYF.

This clonotype was counted a few times. The rearrangement links TRBV7-2 to TRBJ2-3; D unresolved. The CDR3 runs to 14 residues. Trimming cost V 5 bases and J 2 bases, with 11 bases left between them. From germline, CDR1 is SGHTA and CDR2 FQGNSA. DNA for the CDR3: TGTGCCAGCAGCCACCGATTCTCCACAGATACGCAGTATTTT. Protein sequence: CASSHRFSTDTQYF.

The chain carries TRBV6-1 and TRBJ1-1; D is uncertain. With 1 base removed from V and 1 base from J, the gap between germline ends came to 4 bases. This CDR3 contains 13 residues. The V gene's germline CDR1 is MNHNS and CDR2 SASEGT. CDR3 in DNA: TGTGCCAGCAGTGAAGACCCGAACACTGAAGCTTTCTTT. It encodes CASSEDPNTEAFF.

This clonotype was counted at least ten times. The chain joins TRBV20-1 to TRBJ2-7, with TRBD2 matching over 9 bases. Germline-derived CDR1 and CDR2 are DFQATT and SNEGSKA (reference sequence). J was trimmed by 2 bases and V by 0 bases; bases with no gene match: 5. The CDR3 runs 15 residues. As DNA, the CDR3 is TGCAGTGCTAGAGATGTTGAGCGGGGGGCCTACGAGCAGTACTTC. It specifies CSARDVERGAYEQYF.

The table lists this clonotype with a few counts. The chain links TRBV29-1 to TRBJ2-1; D ambiguous. CDR1 and CDR2 (germline): SQVTM, ANQGSEA. The CDR3 extends over 14 amino acids. The V and J ends lost 2 bases and 2 bases respectively, with 10 bases between them. In nucleotides, the CDR3 is TGCAGCGTTGAAAGCCGTGTTGCCTACAATGAGCAGTTCTTC. Translation: CSVESRVAYNEQFF.

V gene TRBV7-2 combines with J gene TRBJ1-1; no clear D. The CDR3 contains 14 residues. V lost 1 base and J 5 bases, leaving 11 bases between the germline ends. CDR1 and CDR2 from the germline V gene are SGHTA and FQGNSA. The CDR3 DNA follows: TGTGCCAGCAGCTTAGAGGCGGGTAGGACTGAAGCTTTCTTT. This encodes CASSLEAGRTEAFF.

This rearrangement joins TRBV7-3 to TRBJ2-3, with 9 bases matching TRBD2. CDR3 size: 15 residues. Trimming removed 2 bases from V and 9 bases from J; junction bases left unmatched: 9. Germline lookup yields CDR1 SGHTA and CDR2 FQGTGA. CDR3 residues: CASSLSSGTSRTQYF. The CDR3 bases are TGTGCCAGCAGCTTATCTAGCGGGACCTCTAGGACGCAGTATTTT. The variable domain in full, completed from reference TRBV7-3 and TRBJ2-3, reads GAGVSQTPSNKVTEKGKYVELRCDPISGHTALYWYRQSLGQGPEFLIYFQGTGAADDSGLPNDRFFAVRPEGSVSTLKIQRTERGDSAVYLCASSLSSGTSRTQYFGPGTRLTVL.